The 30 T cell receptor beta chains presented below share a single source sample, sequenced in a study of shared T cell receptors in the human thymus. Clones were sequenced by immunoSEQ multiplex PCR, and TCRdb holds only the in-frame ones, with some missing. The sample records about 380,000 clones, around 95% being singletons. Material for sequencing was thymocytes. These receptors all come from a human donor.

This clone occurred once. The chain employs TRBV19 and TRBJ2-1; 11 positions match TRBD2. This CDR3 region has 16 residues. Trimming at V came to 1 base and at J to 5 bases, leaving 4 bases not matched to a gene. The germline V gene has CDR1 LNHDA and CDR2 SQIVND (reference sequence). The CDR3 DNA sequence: TGTGCCAGTAGTATAGTTGCTAGCGGGAGGAACAATGAGCAGTTCTTC. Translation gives CASSIVASGRNNEQFF.

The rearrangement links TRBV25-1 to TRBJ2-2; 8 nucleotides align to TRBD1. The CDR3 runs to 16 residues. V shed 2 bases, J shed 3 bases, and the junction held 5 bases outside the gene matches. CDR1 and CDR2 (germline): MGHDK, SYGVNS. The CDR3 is CASSEGQGADTGELFF. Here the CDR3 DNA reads TGTGCCAGCAGTGAAGGTCAGGGGGCGGACACCGGGGAGCTGTTTTTT.

As DNA, the CDR3 is TGTGCCAGCAGCAAAAACAGCGCTAGCACAGATACGCAGTATTTT. Encoded protein: CASSKNSASTDTQYF. The genes are TRBV28 and TRBJ2-3, with D unresolved. The CDR3 contains 15 residues. Germline-derived CDR1 and CDR2 are MDHEN and SYDVKM. V dropped 6 bases and J dropped 0 bases, with 13 bases sitting between them.

The CDR3 region is CASSGRQGSTENTEAFF. CDR3 nucleotide sequence: TGCGCCAGCAGCGGACGACAGGGGTCCACGGAAAACACTGAAGCTTTCTTT. The V gene is TRBV4-3, the J gene TRBJ1-1; 8 bases fit TRBD1. V was clipped by 5 bases and J by 2 bases; unmatched bases: 13. The CDR3 runs 17 residues. Germline values: CDR1 LGHNA, CDR2 YSLEER.

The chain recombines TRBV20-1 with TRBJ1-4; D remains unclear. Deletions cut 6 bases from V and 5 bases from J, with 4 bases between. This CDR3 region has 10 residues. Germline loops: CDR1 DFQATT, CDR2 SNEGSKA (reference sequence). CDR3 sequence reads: CSALNEKLFF. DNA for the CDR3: TGCAGTGCCCTGAATGAAAAACTGTTTTTT.

In DNA form, the CDR3 reads TGTGCCAGCTCACCTTTTACAGGGACGGAGCAGTACTTC. It yields the protein CASSPFTGTEQYF. The chain employs TRBV18 and TRBJ2-7, with D possibly TRBD1 on 6 matching bases. The CDR3 has 13 residues. V was clipped by 3 bases and J by 7 bases, with 13 bases between them. Germline V gives CDR1 KGHSH, CDR2 LQKENI.

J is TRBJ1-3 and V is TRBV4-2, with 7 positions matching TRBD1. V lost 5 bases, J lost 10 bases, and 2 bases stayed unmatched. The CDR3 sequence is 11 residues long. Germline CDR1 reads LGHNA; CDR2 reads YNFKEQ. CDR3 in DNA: TGTGCCAGCAGCTCAGGGGGGACCATATATTTT. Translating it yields CASSSGGTIYF.

The CDR3 DNA sequence: TGTGCCAGCAGTTTATCCGGGACTAGACGCTCGGAGCAGTTCTTC. Amino acid sequence: CASSLSGTRRSEQFF. J is TRBJ2-1 and V is TRBV27; 8 bases agree with TRBD2. Losses at the gene ends were 0 bases for V and 10 bases for J; bases not matched to a gene: 8. This CDR3 is built from 15 residues. The germline V gene has CDR1 MNHEY and CDR2 SMNVEV (reference sequence).

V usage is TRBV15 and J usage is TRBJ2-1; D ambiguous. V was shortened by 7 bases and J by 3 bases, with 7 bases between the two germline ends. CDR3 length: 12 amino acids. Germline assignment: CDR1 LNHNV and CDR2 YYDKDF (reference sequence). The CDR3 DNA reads TGTGCCACCACCATTAACTACAATGAGCAGTTCTTC. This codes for CATTINYNEQFF.

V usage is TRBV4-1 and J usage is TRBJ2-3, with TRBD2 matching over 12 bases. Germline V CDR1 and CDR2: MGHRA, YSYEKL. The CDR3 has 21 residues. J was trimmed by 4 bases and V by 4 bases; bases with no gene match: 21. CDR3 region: CASSLGQRGSLAGGPPDTQYF. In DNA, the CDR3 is TGCGCCAGCAGCCTCGGTCAAAGAGGTTCCCTAGCGGGAGGGCCGCCAGATACGCAGTATTTT.

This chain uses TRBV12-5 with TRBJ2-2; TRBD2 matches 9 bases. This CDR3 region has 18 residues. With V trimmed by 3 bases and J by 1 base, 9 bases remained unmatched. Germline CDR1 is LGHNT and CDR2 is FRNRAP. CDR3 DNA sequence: TGTGCTAGTGGTTTCTCCTCAAAGACTAGCGGGAACACCGGGGAGCTGTTTTTT. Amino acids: CASGFSSKTSGNTGELFF.

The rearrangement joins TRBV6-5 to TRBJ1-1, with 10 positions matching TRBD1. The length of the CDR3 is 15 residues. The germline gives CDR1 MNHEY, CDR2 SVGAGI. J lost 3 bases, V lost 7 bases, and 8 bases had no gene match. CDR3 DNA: TGTGCCAGCACCTCTAATGGGACAGGGGACACTGAAGCTTTCTTT. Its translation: CASTSNGTGDTEAFF.

DNA for the CDR3: TGTGCCAGCAGTTTACCAGGGAGCCGGGCTTTCTTT. This translates into CASSLPGSRAFF. This chain joins TRBV27 and TRBJ1-1; tentative D call: TRBD1 (5 bases). The CDR3 has 12 residues. Trimming removed 2 bases at V and 11 bases at J, with 12 bases between. The germline CDR1 and CDR2 sequences are MNHEY and SMNVEV (reference sequence).

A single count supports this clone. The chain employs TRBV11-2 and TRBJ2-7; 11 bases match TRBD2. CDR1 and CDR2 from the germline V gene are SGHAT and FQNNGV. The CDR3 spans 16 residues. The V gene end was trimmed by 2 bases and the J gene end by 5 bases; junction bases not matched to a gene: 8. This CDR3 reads CASSLSSGRAYHEQYF. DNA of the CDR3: TGTGCCAGCAGCTTAAGTAGCGGGAGGGCTTACCACGAGCAGTACTTC.

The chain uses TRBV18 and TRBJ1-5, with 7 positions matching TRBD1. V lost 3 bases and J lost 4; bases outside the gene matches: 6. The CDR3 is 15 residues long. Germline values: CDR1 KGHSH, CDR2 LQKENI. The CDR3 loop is CASSPPTGRNQPQHF. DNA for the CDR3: TGTGCCAGCTCACCCCCGACAGGGAGGAATCAGCCCCAGCATTTT.

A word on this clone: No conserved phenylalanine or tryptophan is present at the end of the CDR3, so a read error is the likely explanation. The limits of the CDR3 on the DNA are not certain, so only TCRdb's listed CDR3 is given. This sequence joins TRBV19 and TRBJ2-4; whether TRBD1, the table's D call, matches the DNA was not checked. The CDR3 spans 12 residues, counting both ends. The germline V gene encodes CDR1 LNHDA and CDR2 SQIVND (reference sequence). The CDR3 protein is CASSIGVGPLVL.

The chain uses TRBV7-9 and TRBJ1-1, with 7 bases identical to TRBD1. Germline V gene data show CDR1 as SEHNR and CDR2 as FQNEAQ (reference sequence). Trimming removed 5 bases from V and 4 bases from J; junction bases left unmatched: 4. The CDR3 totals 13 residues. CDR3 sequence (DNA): TGTGCCAGCAGCCCAGGGGGTTCCACTGAAGCTTTCTTT. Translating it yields CASSPGGSTEAFF.

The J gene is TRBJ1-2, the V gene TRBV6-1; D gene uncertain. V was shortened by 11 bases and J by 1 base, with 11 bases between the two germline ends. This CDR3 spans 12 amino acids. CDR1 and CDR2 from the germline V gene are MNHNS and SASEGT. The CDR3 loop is CAALKFNYGYTF. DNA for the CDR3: TGTGCCGCCCTGAAATTTAACTATGGCTACACCTTC.

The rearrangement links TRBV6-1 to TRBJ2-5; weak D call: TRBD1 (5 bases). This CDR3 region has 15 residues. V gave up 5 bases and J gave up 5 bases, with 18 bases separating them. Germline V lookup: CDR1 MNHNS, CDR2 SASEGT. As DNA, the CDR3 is TGTGCCAGCAGTTCCCGGACACCCCACGGGGAGACCCAGTACTTC. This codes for CASSSRTPHGETQYF.

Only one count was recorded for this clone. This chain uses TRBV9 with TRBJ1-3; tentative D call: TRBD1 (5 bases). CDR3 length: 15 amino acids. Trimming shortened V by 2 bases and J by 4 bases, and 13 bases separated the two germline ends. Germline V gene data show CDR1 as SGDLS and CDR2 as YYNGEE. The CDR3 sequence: CASSVKPGGGNTIYF. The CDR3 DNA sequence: TGTGCCAGCAGCGTGAAGCCGGGGGGAGGAAACACCATATATTTT.

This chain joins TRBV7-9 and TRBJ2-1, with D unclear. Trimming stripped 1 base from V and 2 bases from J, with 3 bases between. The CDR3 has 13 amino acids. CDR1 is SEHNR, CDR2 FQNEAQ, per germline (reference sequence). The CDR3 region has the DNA TGTGCCAGCAGCTTAGAGACCTACAATGAGCAGTTCTTC. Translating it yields CASSLETYNEQFF.

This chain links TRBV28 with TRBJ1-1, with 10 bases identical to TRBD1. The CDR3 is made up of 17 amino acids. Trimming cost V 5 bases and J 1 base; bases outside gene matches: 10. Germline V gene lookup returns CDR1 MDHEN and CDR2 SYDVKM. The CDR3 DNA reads TGTGCCAGCAGTCCCGGAGGACAGGGGGTTCGGAACACTGAAGCTTTCTTT. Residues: CASSPGGQGVRNTEAFF.

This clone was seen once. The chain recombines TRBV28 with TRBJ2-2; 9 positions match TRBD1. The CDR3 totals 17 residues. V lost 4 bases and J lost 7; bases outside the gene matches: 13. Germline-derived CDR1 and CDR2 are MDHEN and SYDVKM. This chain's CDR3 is CASSSGRTGVSGGELFF. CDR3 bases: TGTGCCAGCAGTTCGGGCAGGACAGGGGTAAGCGGCGGGGAGCTGTTTTTT.

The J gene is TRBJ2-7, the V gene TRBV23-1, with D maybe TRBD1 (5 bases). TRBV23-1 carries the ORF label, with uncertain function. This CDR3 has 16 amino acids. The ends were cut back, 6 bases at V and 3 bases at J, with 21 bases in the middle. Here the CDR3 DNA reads TGCGCCAGCAGGGCCGGCAGGGCCCGCTTCGACTACGAGCAGTACTTC. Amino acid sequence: CASRAGRARFDYEQYF.

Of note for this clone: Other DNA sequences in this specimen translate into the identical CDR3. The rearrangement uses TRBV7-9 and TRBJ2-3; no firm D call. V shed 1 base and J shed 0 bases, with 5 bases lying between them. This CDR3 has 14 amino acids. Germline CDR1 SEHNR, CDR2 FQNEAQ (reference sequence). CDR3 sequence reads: CASSLGLSTDTQYF. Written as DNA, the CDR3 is TGTGCCAGCAGCTTAGGTCTCAGCACAGATACGCAGTATTTT.

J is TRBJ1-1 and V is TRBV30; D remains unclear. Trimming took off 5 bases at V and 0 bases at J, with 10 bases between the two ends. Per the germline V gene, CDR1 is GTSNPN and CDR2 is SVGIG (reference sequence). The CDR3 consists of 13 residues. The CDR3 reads CAWVRTVNTEAFF. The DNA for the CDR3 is TGTGCCTGGGTAAGGACGGTGAACACTGAAGCTTTCTTT.

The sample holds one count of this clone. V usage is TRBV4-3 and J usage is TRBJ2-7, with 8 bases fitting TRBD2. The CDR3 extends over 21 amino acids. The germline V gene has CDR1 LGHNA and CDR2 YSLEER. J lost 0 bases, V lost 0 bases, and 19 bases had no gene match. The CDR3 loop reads CASSQDLGREANLRFSYEQYF. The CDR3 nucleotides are TGCGCCAGCAGCCAAGATCTGGGGCGGGAGGCAAACTTAAGATTCTCCTACGAGCAGTACTTC.

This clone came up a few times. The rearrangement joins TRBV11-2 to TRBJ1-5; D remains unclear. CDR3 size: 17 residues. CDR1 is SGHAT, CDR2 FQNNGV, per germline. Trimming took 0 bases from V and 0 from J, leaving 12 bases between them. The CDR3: CASSLDGAGNSNQPQHF. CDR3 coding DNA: TGTGCCAGCAGCTTAGATGGTGCTGGGAATAGCAATCAGCCCCAGCATTTT.

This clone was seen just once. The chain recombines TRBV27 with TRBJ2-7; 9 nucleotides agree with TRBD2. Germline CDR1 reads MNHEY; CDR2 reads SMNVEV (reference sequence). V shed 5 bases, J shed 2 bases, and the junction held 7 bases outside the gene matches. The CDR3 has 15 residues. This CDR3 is CASSPQREATYEQYF. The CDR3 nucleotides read TGTGCCAGCAGTCCCCAGCGGGAGGCCACCTACGAGCAGTACTTC.

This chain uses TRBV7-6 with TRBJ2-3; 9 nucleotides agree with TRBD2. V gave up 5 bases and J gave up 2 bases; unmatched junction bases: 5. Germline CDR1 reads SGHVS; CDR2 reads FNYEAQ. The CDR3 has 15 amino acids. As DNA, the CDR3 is TGTGCCAGCAGCCTGGGCGGGGGGGTCACAGATACGCAGTATTTT. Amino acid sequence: CASSLGGGVTDTQYF.